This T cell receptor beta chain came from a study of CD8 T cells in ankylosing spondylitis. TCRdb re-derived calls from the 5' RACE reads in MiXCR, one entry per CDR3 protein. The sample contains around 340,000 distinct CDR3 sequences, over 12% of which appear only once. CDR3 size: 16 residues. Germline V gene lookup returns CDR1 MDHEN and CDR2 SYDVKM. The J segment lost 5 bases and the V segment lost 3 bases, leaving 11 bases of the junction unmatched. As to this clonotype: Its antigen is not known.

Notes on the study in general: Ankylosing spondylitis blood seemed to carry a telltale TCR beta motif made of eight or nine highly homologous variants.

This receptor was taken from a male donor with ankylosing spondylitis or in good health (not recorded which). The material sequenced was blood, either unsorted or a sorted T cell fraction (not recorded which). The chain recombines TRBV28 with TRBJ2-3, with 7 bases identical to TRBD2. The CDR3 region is CASSLTGLSSEDTQYF. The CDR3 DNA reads TGTGCCAGCAGTTTGACGGGACTAAGTTCCGAAGATACGCAGTATTTT.